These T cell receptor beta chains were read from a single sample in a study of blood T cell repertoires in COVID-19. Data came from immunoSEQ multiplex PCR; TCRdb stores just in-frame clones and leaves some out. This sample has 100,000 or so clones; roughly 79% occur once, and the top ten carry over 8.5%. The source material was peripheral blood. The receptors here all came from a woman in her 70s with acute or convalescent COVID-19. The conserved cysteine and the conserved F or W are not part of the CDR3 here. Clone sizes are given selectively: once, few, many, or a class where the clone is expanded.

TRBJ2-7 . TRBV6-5 ASSRGLAGAYEQY
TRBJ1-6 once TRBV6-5 ASSQGPYNSPLH
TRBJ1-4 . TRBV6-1 ASSEAGYRGEKLF
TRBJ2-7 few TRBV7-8 ASSLGDTSYEQY
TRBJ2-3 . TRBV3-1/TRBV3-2 ASSTRGGTDTQY
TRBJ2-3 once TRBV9 ASGRGGPTDTQY
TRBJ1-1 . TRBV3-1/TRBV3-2 ASSQLGRGGTEAF
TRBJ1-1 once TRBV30 AWSVRVSTEAF
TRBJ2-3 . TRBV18 ASSPPSDTQY
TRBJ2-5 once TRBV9 ASSVVGLSEETQY
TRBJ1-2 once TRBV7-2 ASSPSKAGGAYGYT
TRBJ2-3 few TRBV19 ASSISAGSTDTQY
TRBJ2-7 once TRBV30 AAGDRAYEQY
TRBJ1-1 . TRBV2 ASQAGMGSFTEAF
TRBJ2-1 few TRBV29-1 SMTSGSGNEQF
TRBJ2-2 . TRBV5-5 ASSLTAGGPNTGELF
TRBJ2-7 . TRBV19 ASSIDHYEQY
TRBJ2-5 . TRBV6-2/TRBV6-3 ASSYWTGPEQETQY
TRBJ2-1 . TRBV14 ASSQARLAGLYNEQF
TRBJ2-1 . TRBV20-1 SASETSGSGNEQF
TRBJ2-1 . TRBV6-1 ASSEASGLGNEQF
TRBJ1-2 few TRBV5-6 ASSRFQGSSGYT
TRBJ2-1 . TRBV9 ASSASSGSSYNEQF
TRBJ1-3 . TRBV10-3 AIKPGKGNTIY
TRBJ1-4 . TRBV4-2 ASSSWGGEKLF
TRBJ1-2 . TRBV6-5 ASSYFRGNDYGYT
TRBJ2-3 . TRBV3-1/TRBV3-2 ASSPWESGADTQY
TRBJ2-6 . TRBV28 ASSPPLAGAFGANVLT
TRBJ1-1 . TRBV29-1 SVDNRQGAEAF
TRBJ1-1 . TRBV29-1 SVDRQGTEAF
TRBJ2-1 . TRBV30 AWSVRGVGGEQF
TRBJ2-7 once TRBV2 ASIGRAPYEQY
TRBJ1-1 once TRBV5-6 ASSYPDRAATEAF
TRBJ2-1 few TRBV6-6 ASSYSQGNEQF
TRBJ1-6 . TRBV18 ASSPQPGNNSPLH
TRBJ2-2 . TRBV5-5 ASSLARAGELF
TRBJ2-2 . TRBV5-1 ASSLDGQANTGELF
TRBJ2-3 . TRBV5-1 ASNPPGADTQY
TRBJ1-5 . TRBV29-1 SVTTGNSNQPQH
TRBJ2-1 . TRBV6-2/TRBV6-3 ASSYSSIAGAPNEQF
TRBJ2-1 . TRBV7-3 ASSLRAGSSYNEQF